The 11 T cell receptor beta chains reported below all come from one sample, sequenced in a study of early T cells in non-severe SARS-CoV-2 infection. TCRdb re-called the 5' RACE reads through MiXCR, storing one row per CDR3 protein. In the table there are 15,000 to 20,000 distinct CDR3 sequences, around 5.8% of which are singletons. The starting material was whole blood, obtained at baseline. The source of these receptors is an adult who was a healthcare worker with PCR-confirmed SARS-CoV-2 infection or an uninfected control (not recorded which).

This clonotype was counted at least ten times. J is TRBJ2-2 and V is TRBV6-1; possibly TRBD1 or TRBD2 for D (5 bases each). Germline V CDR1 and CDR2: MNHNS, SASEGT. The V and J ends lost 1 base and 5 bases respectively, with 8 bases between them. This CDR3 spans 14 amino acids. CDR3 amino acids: CASSEGRETGELFF. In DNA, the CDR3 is TGTGCCAGCAGTGAAGGCAGGGAGACCGGGGAGCTGTTTTTT.

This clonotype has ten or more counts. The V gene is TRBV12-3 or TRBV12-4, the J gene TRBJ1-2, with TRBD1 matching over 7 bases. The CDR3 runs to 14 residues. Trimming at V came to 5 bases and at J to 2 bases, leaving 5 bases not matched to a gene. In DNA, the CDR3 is TGTGCCAGCAGTACCATGACAGGGAACTATGGCTACACCTTC. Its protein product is CASSTMTGNYGYTF.

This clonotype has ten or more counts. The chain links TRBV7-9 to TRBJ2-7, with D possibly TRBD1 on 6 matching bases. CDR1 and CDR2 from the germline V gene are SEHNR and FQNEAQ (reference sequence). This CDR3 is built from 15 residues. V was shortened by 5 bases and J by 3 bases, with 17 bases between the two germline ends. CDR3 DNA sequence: TGTGCCAGCAGCCCCGGGACATCACTTTACTACGAGCAGTACTTC. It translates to CASSPGTSLYYEQYF.

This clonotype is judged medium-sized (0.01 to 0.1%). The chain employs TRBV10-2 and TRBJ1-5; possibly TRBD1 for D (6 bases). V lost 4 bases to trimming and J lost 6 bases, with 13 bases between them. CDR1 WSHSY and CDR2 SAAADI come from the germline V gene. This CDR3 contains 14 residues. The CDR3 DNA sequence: TGCGCCAGCAGTGCGGACAGCCTGCTTCAGCCCCAGCATTTT. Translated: CASSADSLLQPQHF.

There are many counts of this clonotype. The CDR3 DNA is TGCGCCAGCAGCCCAAATGGGGGGAGCGCCTTCTACAATGAGCAGTTCTTC. It codes for CASSPNGGSAFYNEQFF. The V and J genes are TRBV4-3 and TRBJ2-1, with D possibly being TRBD2 (6 bases). This CDR3 has 17 amino acids. With 4 bases removed from V and 3 bases from J, the gap between germline ends came to 19 bases. Germline values: CDR1 LGHNA, CDR2 YSLEER.

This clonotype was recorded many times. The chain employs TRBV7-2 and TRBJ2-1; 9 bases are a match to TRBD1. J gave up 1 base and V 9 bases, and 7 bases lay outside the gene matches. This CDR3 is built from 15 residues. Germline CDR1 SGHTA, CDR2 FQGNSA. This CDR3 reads CASNTGTGSYNEQFF. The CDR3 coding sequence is TGTGCCAGTAACACCGGGACAGGGTCCTACAATGAGCAGTTCTTC.

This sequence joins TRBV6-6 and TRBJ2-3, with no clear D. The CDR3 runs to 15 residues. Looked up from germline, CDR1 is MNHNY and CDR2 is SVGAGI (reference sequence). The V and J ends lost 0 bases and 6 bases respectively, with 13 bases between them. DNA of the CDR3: TGTGCCAGCAGTTACTCACCCGACCGTGGGGATACGCAGTATTTT. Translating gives CASSYSPDRGDTQYF.

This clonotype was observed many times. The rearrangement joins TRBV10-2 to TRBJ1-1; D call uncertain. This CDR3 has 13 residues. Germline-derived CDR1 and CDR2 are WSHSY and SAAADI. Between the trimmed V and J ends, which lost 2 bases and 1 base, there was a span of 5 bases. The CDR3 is CASSENTNTEAFF. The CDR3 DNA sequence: TGCGCCAGCAGTGAGAATACGAACACTGAAGCTTTCTTT.

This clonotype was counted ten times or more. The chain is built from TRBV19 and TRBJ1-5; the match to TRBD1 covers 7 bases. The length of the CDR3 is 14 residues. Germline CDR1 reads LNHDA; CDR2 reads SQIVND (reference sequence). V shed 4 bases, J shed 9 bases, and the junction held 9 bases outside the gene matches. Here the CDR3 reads CASSNDRAGGPQHF. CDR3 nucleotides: TGTGCCAGTAGTAATGACAGGGCCGGGGGGCCCCAGCATTTT.

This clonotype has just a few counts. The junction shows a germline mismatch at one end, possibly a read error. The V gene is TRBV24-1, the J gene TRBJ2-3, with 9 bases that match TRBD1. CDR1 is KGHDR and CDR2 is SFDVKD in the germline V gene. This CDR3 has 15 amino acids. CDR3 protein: CATSSGGQGTDTQYF. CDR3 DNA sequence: TGTGCCACCAGCAGTGGGGGACAGGGCACTGATACGCAGTATTTT.

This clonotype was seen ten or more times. CDR3 sequence reads: CASSSLRSEGDNEQFF. Written as DNA, the CDR3 is TGTGCCAGCAGCTCGCTCCGCTCGGAGGGTGACAATGAGCAGTTCTTC. The chain recombines TRBV11-3 with TRBJ2-1; D is perhaps TRBD2 (6 bases). Germline values: CDR1 SGHNT, CDR2 YENEEA. With 4 bases removed from V and 5 bases from J, the gap between germline ends came to 18 bases. CDR3 length: 16 amino acids.